Below, 26 T cell receptor beta chains from the same sample are listed, as sequenced in a study of blood T cell repertoires in COVID-19. TCRdb's copy holds only in-frame clones and misses some; the assay was immunoSEQ multiplex PCR. The table shows 150,000 to 200,000 clones, with 84% occurring only once. The sequenced material came from peripheral blood. Receptors originate from a woman aged 80 or over with acute or convalescent COVID-19.

The CDR3, as DNA: TGTGCCACCAGCACAAGACAAGCTAACTATGGCTACACCTTC. This codes for CATSTRQANYGYTF. The V gene is TRBV15, the J gene TRBJ1-2; D uncertain. This CDR3 has 14 residues. CDR1 LNHNV and CDR2 YYDKDF come from the germline V gene (reference sequence). V gave up 4 bases and J gave up 0 bases, with 9 bases separating them.

In DNA form, the CDR3 reads TGTGCCAGCAGTCGGACAGGGAGAGAGACCCAGTACTTC. Translating it yields CASSRTGRETQYF. This chain uses TRBV6-5 with TRBJ2-5; 8 nucleotides match TRBD1. The CDR3 spans 13 residues. Germline assignment: CDR1 MNHEY and CDR2 SVGAGI. After removal of 5 bases from V and 4 bases from J, the junction contained 3 bases not matched to a gene.

The CDR3 reads CASGGTANTEAFF. The CDR3 nucleotides read TGTGCCAGCGGCGGGACAGCGAACACTGAAGCTTTCTTT. This chain uses TRBV6-5 with TRBJ1-1, with 7 nucleotides matching TRBD1. With 8 bases clipped from V and 1 base from J, the junction kept 4 bases outside the gene matches. The CDR3 is 13 amino acids. Looked up from germline, CDR1 is MNHEY and CDR2 is SVGAGI.

The CDR3 DNA follows: TGTGCCAGCAGTTTAGGGACAGGGGGCCATGAGCAGTTCTTC. Translated, it gives CASSLGTGGHEQFF. The gene calls are TRBV27 and TRBJ2-1, with 12 bases fitting TRBD1. CDR1 and CDR2 from the germline V gene are MNHEY and SMNVEV (reference sequence). This CDR3 region has 14 residues. V shed 2 bases and J 8 bases; nucleotides not matched to a gene: 1.

The chain has TRBV3-1 (or the pseudogene TRBV3-2) and TRBJ2-1, with D possibly TRBD1 on 6 matching bases. The CDR3 has 14 amino acids. The V end was cut by 6 bases, the J end by 5 bases, with 14 bases between. Germline loops: CDR1 LGHDT, CDR2 YNNKEL (reference sequence). The CDR3 loop is CASRDSLQDNEQFF. CDR3 in DNA: TGTGCCAGCAGGGACAGTCTTCAAGACAATGAGCAGTTCTTC.

This clone has just one count. The J gene is TRBJ1-3, the V gene TRBV9, with TRBD1 matching over 8 bases. Per the germline V gene, CDR1 is SGDLS and CDR2 is YYNGEE. CDR3 length: 15 residues. J lost 2 bases, V lost 1 base, and 2 bases had no gene match. CDR3 protein: CASSVSQGAGNTIYF. For the CDR3, the DNA is TGTGCCAGCAGCGTATCACAGGGGGCTGGAAACACCATATATTTT.

This clone has only a few counts. The chain has TRBV19 and TRBJ2-1, with 11 bases lining up with TRBD2. Germline V gives CDR1 LNHDA, CDR2 SQIVND (reference sequence). J gave up 5 bases and V 5 bases, and 2 bases lay outside the gene matches. This CDR3 is built from 14 residues. The CDR3 DNA sequence: TGTGCCAGTAGTGCGGGACTAGCGGACAATGAGCAGTTCTTC. It specifies CASSAGLADNEQFF. The variable domain in full, completed from reference TRBV19 and TRBJ2-1, reads DGGITQSPKYLFRKEGQNVTLSCEQNLNHDAMYWYRQDPGQGLRLIYYSQIVNDFQKGDIAEGYSVSREKKESFPLTVTSAQKNPTAFYLCASSAGLADNEQFFGPGTRLTVL.

This clone occurred once. The V call is TRBV11-2, the J call TRBJ2-5; D is ambiguous. The V gene's germline CDR1 is SGHAT and CDR2 FQNNGV. The V end lost 0 bases, the J end lost 2 bases, and 7 bases lay between the germline ends. The CDR3 length is 14 residues. The CDR3 loop reads CASSLDAGQETQYF. DNA of the CDR3: TGTGCCAGCAGCTTAGACGCCGGGCAAGAGACCCAGTACTTC. The variable domain in full, with the rest retrieved from reference TRBV11-2 and TRBJ2-5, is EAGVAQSPRYKIIEKRQSVAFWCNPISGHATLYWYQQILGQGPKLLIQFQNNGVVDDSQLPKDRFSAERLKGVDSTLKIQPAKLEDSAVYLCASSLDAGQETQYFGPGTRLLVL.

The chain is built from TRBV27 and TRBJ2-1; 9 nucleotides match TRBD2. CDR3 length: 15 amino acids. V was pared by 10 bases and J by 8 bases, with 15 bases of the junction left unmatched. Germline CDR1 and CDR2: MNHEY and SMNVEV (reference sequence). CDR3 in DNA: TGTGCCACCTTTAATCGCCAGCGGGGGGATTATGAGCAGTTCTTC. Protein: CATFNRQRGDYEQFF.

This chain joins TRBV5-1 and TRBJ2-7; 9 nucleotides line up with TRBD2. The CDR3 extends over 15 amino acids. CDR1 is SGHRS, CDR2 YFSETQ, per germline. Trimming cost V 0 bases and J 6 bases; bases outside gene matches: 7. The CDR3 sequence is CASSLGASGTAEQYF. The CDR3 DNA sequence: TGCGCCAGCAGCTTGGGGGCTAGCGGGACCGCCGAGCAGTACTTC.

The CDR3: CASSPGTGGSGQPQHF. Written as DNA, the CDR3 is TGTGCCAGCAGCCCCGGGACAGGGGGGAGCGGTCAGCCCCAGCATTTT. This chain joins TRBV5-6 and TRBJ1-5; 11 bases match TRBD1. The CDR3 spans 16 residues. The J segment lost 6 bases and the V segment lost 4 bases, leaving 9 bases of the junction unmatched. Germline V gene sequence: CDR1 SGHDT, CDR2 YYEEEE.

The chain carries TRBV5-6 and TRBJ1-1; 7 bases map to TRBD1. The CDR3 runs to 15 residues. In germline, CDR1 is SGHDT, CDR2 YYEEEE. Trimming cost V 4 bases and J 1 base; bases outside gene matches: 7. The CDR3 DNA follows: TGTGCCAGCAGCAGGATAGGGGGCGCGAACACTGAAGCTTTCTTT. Its translation is CASSRIGGANTEAFF.

J is TRBJ2-7 and V is TRBV2; 8 bases match TRBD1. Trimming cost V 2 bases and J 4 bases; bases outside gene matches: 10. From germline, CDR1 is SNHLY and CDR2 FYNNEI. The CDR3 is 16 amino acids. The CDR3 loop is CASSEIRGQGGYEQYF. The DNA for the CDR3 is TGTGCCAGCAGTGAAATCAGGGGGCAAGGAGGGTACGAGCAGTACTTC.

The chain employs TRBV18 and TRBJ1-2; 7 nucleotides match TRBD1. Trimming at V came to 3 bases and at J to 5 bases, leaving 3 bases not matched to a gene. There are 13 residues in the CDR3. Germline CDR1 is KGHSH and CDR2 is LQKENI. CDR3 in amino acids: CASSPTGEYGYTF. The CDR3 DNA is TGTGCCAGCTCACCTACAGGGGAGTATGGCTACACCTTC.

The chain links TRBV14 to TRBJ2-5, with D maybe TRBD2 (5 bases). CDR1 is SGHDN, CDR2 FVKESK, per germline. V was cut by 0 bases and J by 7 bases, with 9 bases left in between. The length of the CDR3 is 13 residues. The CDR3 DNA reads TGTGCCAGCAGCCAAGAACGGGAAGGGACCCAGTACTTC. This codes for CASSQEREGTQYF.

The CDR3 reads CASSLARRARTDTDTQYF. The CDR3 DNA sequence: TGTGCCAGCAGCTTAGCTCGGCGGGCGCGGACCGACACAGATACGCAGTATTTT. This chain links TRBV7-9 with TRBJ2-3; D may be TRBD2 (5 bases). CDR1 and CDR2 from the germline V gene are SEHNR and FQNEAQ (reference sequence). V lost 0 bases and J 2 bases, leaving 18 bases between the germline ends. CDR3 length: 18 residues.

A single count supports this clone. J is TRBJ2-7 and V is TRBV27, with 12 positions matching TRBD1. The CDR3 has 15 amino acids. V shed 1 base and J 7 bases; nucleotides not matched to a gene: 5. Germline CDR1 is MNHEY and CDR2 is SMNVEV (reference sequence). The CDR3 DNA follows: TGTGCCAGCAGTTTATGGGGACAGGGGGCTCGTGAGCAGTACTTC. This translates into CASSLWGQGAREQYF.

V is TRBV6-4 and J is TRBJ2-3, with 7 bases fitting TRBD2. The V gene end was trimmed by 6 bases and the J gene end by 1 base; junction bases not matched to a gene: 7. Germline V gene lookup returns CDR1 MRHNA and CDR2 SNTAGT. This CDR3 has 15 residues. CDR3 in DNA: TGTGCCAGCAGCTCCTCAACTAGCGGCACAGATACGCAGTATTTT. It is translated as CASSSSTSGTDTQYF.

The J gene is TRBJ2-5, the V gene TRBV5-6, with D unclear. Germline V gives CDR1 SGHDT, CDR2 YYEEEE. The CDR3 runs to 14 residues. Trimming shortened V by 4 bases and J by 10 bases, and 20 bases separated the two germline ends. CDR3 coding DNA: TGTGCCAGCAGCGGCGACGGCCGACTGATAGGCCAGTACTTC. Translated, it gives CASSGDGRLIGQYF.

The chain combines TRBV7-8 with TRBJ2-1, with D maybe TRBD2 (7 bases). In germline, CDR1 is SGHVS, CDR2 FQNEAQ. Trimming removed 8 bases at V and 3 bases at J, with 20 bases between. This CDR3 spans 16 amino acids. DNA of the CDR3: TGTGCCAGCCGCCTGGCTAGGGGGGGGCTCTACAATGAGCAGTTCTTC. Translated: CASRLARGGLYNEQFF.

This sequence joins TRBV5-4 and TRBJ2-2; weak D call: TRBD1 (7 bases). The CDR3 has 15 amino acids. The V gene lost 3 bases and the J gene lost 4 bases, with 13 bases spanning the gap. Germline V lookup: CDR1 SGHNT, CDR2 YYREEE (reference sequence). The DNA for the CDR3 is TGTGCCAGCAGCTCCAGGGGGAGGAGCACCGGGGAGCTGTTTTTT. This sequence encodes CASSSRGRSTGELFF.

V is TRBV30 and J is TRBJ2-7; maybe TRBD1 (6 bases). V dropped 3 bases and J dropped 7 bases, with 22 bases sitting between them. This CDR3 has 15 amino acids. From germline, CDR1 is GTSNPN and CDR2 SVGIG (reference sequence). For the CDR3, the DNA is TGTGCCTGGAGCGATGGGGGCCTAGGTAGGGAGGAGCAGTACTTC. Encoded protein: CAWSDGGLGREEQYF.

This chain connects TRBV5-1 to TRBJ2-6, with TRBD2 as a possible D gene (5 bases). The CDR3 runs to 16 residues. Germline V gene data show CDR1 as SGHRS and CDR2 as YFSETQ. V dropped 4 bases and J dropped 0 bases, with 11 bases sitting between them. CDR3 region: CASSEGSSSGANVLTF. DNA of the CDR3: TGCGCCAGCAGCGAGGGTTCAAGCTCTGGGGCCAACGTCCTGACTTTC.

The chain combines TRBV30 with TRBJ2-2; D ambiguous. The CDR3 runs 14 residues. The germline V and J ends were trimmed by 0 bases and 5 bases, with 10 bases remaining between them. Germline V CDR1 and CDR2: GTSNPN, SVGIG (reference sequence). CDR3: CAWSVLEATGELFF. DNA for the CDR3: TGTGCCTGGAGTGTACTCGAGGCGACCGGGGAGCTGTTTTTT.

This rearrangement joins TRBV5-1 to TRBJ1-1, with 8 bases lining up with TRBD1. J gave up 5 bases and V 4 bases, and 13 bases lay outside the gene matches. Germline assignment: CDR1 SGHRS and CDR2 YFSETQ. The CDR3 runs to 16 residues. As DNA, the CDR3 is TGCGCCAGCAGCCCGAACATACAGGGGGTGAGGACTGAAGCTTTCTTT. Translation gives CASSPNIQGVRTEAFF.

The chain carries TRBV6-4 and TRBJ1-2, with 9 bases identical to TRBD1. V dropped 5 bases and J dropped 6; count of bases not matched to a gene: 7. The CDR3 length is 14 residues. CDR1 MRHNA and CDR2 SNTAGT come from the germline V gene. CDR3 amino acids: CASSTPGQGDGYTF. The CDR3 DNA follows: TGTGCCAGCAGTACCCCGGGACAGGGAGATGGCTACACCTTC.